The 18 T cell receptor beta chains below come from one sample, sequenced in a study of blood T cell repertoires in COVID-19. Repertoires were generated with immunoSEQ multiplex PCR, while TCRdb's copy carries only in-frame clones and drops some. The table lists 250,000 to 350,000 clones, about four fifths of them singletons. What was sequenced was peripheral blood. These receptors were collected from a woman aged 50 to 60 with acute or convalescent COVID-19.

The chain is built from TRBV9 and TRBJ2-2; D call uncertain. CDR3 size: 13 residues. V lost 4 bases, J lost 6 bases, and 10 bases lay in between. Per germline, CDR1 SGDLS and CDR2 YYNGEE. The CDR3 here is CASSPVSAGELFF. DNA for the CDR3: TGTGCCAGCAGCCCTGTCTCGGCCGGGGAGCTGTTTTTT.

This chain uses TRBV29-1 with TRBJ1-1; the D gene is possibly TRBD1 (5 bases). The V end was cut by 0 bases, the J end by 3 bases, with 5 bases between. The germline V gene encodes CDR1 SQVTM and CDR2 ANQGSEA. The CDR3 covers 12 residues. The CDR3 region is CSVEEGDTEAFF. The CDR3 DNA reads TGCAGCGTTGAAGAAGGGGACACTGAAGCTTTCTTT.

This sequence joins TRBV12-2 and TRBJ2-1; the table assigns TRBD2, which was not confirmed against the DNA. TRBV12-2 is a recognized pseudogene. This CDR3 comprises 12 residues. DNA of the CDR3: TGTGCAAGTCGCTGCCGCGACAATGAGCAGTTCTTC. This encodes CASRCRDNEQFF.

This clone was seen a handful of times. CDR3 nucleotides: TGTGCCAGCAGTCCGATTTCGCGTAACACTGAAGCTTTCTTT. Translated, it gives CASSPISRNTEAFF. The chain is built from TRBV14 and TRBJ1-1; D is unclear. The ends were cut back, 6 bases at V and 2 bases at J, with 13 bases in the middle. The CDR3 covers 14 residues. CDR1 is SGHDN, CDR2 FVKESK, per germline.

The V call is TRBV5-1, the J call TRBJ2-5; 10 positions agree with TRBD1. CDR1 and CDR2 from the germline V gene are SGHRS and YFSETQ. The trim removed 3 bases at V and 0 bases at J, leaving 11 bases unmatched. This CDR3 has 18 residues. The CDR3 nucleotides read TGCGCCAGCAGCTCCGGGACAGGGGCCAAGATGTACCAAGAGACCCAGTACTTC. It specifies CASSSGTGAKMYQETQYF.

This rearrangement joins TRBV25-1 to TRBJ1-1, with unresolved D. Trimming took 3 bases from V and 0 from J, leaving 11 bases between them. The CDR3 contains 15 residues. Germline CDR1 is MGHDK and CDR2 is SYGVNS. The CDR3 DNA follows: TGTGCCAGCAGTGAGATTGGCAGAATGAACACTGAAGCTTTCTTT. Protein: CASSEIGRMNTEAFF.

The rearrangement joins TRBV5-1 to TRBJ1-1; tentative D call: TRBD1 (5 bases). CDR1 and CDR2 (germline): SGHRS, YFSETQ. The CDR3 extends over 14 amino acids. V was clipped by 0 bases and J by 5 bases, with 11 bases between them. The DNA for the CDR3 is TGCGCCAGCAGCTTGGACGTTCGGGGGACTGAAGCTTTCTTT. Translated: CASSLDVRGTEAFF.

The chain combines TRBV5-4 with TRBJ1-1; D is perhaps TRBD1 (5 bases). The CDR3 consists of 13 residues. Germline CDR1 SGHNT, CDR2 YYREEE (reference sequence). The ends were cut back, 3 bases at V and 6 bases at J, with 12 bases in the middle. For the CDR3, the DNA is TGTGCCAGCAGCTCTTGGGGGGTGGCTGAAGCTTTCTTT. It translates to CASSSWGVAEAFF.

Concerning this clone: Other DNA sequences within the sample encode an identical CDR3. V gene TRBV30 combines with J gene TRBJ2-1; D is perhaps TRBD2 (6 bases). Per the germline V gene, CDR1 is GTSNPN and CDR2 is SVGIG (reference sequence). CDR3 size: 16 residues. The germline V and J ends were trimmed by 0 bases and 5 bases, with 17 bases remaining between them. The CDR3: CAWSVPRTSRHNEQFF. DNA of the CDR3: TGTGCCTGGAGTGTACCCCGCACTAGCCGTCACAATGAGCAGTTCTTC.

This clone has a handful of counts. The V call is TRBV29-1, the J call TRBJ2-1, with D hard to call. This CDR3 is built from 12 residues. V lost 4 bases, J lost 5 bases, and 9 bases lay in between. CDR1 and CDR2 from the germline V gene are SQVTM and ANQGSEA. The CDR3 region has the DNA TGCAGCGTTGGCGCGAGTCACAATGAGCAGTTCTTC. This encodes CSVGASHNEQFF.

This clone was seen only a few times. This chain joins TRBV5-1 and TRBJ2-1; 8 bases agree with TRBD1. V lost 3 bases, J lost 5 bases, and 4 bases stayed unmatched. The V gene's germline CDR1 is SGHRS and CDR2 YFSETQ. The CDR3 runs 14 residues. CDR3 coding DNA: TGCGCCAGCAGCTCCGGGACAGGTAACAATGAGCAGTTCTTC. Translated, it gives CASSSGTGNNEQFF.

J is TRBJ1-2 and V is TRBV25-1, with 7 bases lining up with TRBD1. The germline CDR1 and CDR2 sequences are MGHDK and SYGVNS. V was pared by 3 bases and J by 4 bases, with 5 bases of the junction left unmatched. The CDR3 spans 14 residues. The CDR3 protein is CASSDPGQSYGYTF. In nucleotides, the CDR3 is TGTGCCAGCAGTGACCCGGGACAGTCCTATGGCTACACCTTC.

This clone was seen only a few times. The genes are TRBV3-1 (or the pseudogene TRBV3-2) and TRBJ2-7; no clear D gene. The germline V and J ends were trimmed by 1 base and 7 bases, with 14 bases remaining between them. The CDR3 has 14 residues. Germline V lookup: CDR1 LGHDT, CDR2 YNNKEL (reference sequence). CDR3 sequence (DNA): TGTGCCAGCAGCCAAGTTTTGCCCCCTAGGGAGCAGTACTTC. Protein product: CASSQVLPPREQYF.

The gene calls are TRBV5-4 and TRBJ2-1; TRBD1 matches 11 bases. The CDR3 loop spans 16 amino acids. Germline CDR1 and CDR2: SGHNT and YYREEE (reference sequence). The J segment lost 8 bases and the V segment lost 0 bases, leaving 7 bases of the junction unmatched. The CDR3 here is CASSLGGTGGIDEQFF. CDR3 sequence (DNA): TGTGCCAGCAGCTTGGGCGGGACAGGGGGTATCGATGAGCAGTTCTTC.

The chain links TRBV25-1 to TRBJ2-3; 10 nucleotides match TRBD2. Germline CDR1 is MGHDK and CDR2 is SYGVNS. V shed 8 bases, J shed 2 bases, and the junction held 4 bases outside the gene matches. This CDR3 comprises 14 residues. The chain's CDR3 is CASQLAGATDTQYF. DNA of the CDR3: TGTGCCAGCCAGCTAGCGGGGGCCACAGATACGCAGTATTTT.

About this clone: Other DNA sequences in this sample translate to the same CDR3. The genes are TRBV7-9 and TRBJ1-5; no reliable D call. The CDR3 covers 12 residues. Between the trimmed V and J ends, which lost 5 bases and 3 bases, there was a span of 5 bases. Germline lookup yields CDR1 SEHNR and CDR2 FQNEAQ (reference sequence). CDR3 region: CASSRDNQPQHF. In nucleotides, the CDR3 is TGTGCCAGCAGCCGGGACAATCAGCCCCAGCATTTT.

In DNA, the CDR3 is TGTGCCAGTAGTACCATAAACCAGGGGACCAATGAGCAGTTCTTC. Amino acids: CASSTINQGTNEQFF. The chain links TRBV19 to TRBJ2-1, with D tentatively TRBD1 (6 bases). CDR1 and CDR2 (germline): LNHDA, SQIVND (reference sequence). This CDR3 is built from 15 residues. Trimming stripped 4 bases from V and 6 bases from J, with 16 bases between.

The gene calls are TRBV5-4 and TRBJ2-5, with 8 positions matching TRBD2. CDR3 size: 15 residues. With V trimmed by 0 bases and J by 1 base, 2 bases remained unmatched. CDR1 and CDR2 from the germline V gene are SGHNT and YYREEE (reference sequence). CDR3 in DNA: TGTGCCAGCAGCTTGGGCCTAGCGGGCCAAGAGACCCAGTACTTC. Translated, it gives CASSLGLAGQETQYF.